The clone carrying this T cell receptor beta chain was detected ten times or more. Its antigen remains unknown. The sample belongs to a study of breast tumors, draining lymph nodes, adjacent tissues. Using its own MiXCR run on the multiplex PCR reads, TCRdb lists one record per CDR3 protein. The sample records 150,000 to 250,000 distinct CDR3 sequences, 31% being singletons. The study's findings and limits: Findings are consistent with lymph node origin and intratumoral expansion of most tumor T cells.

The lymph nodes were axillary draining lymph nodes from breast cancer patients. V lost 0 bases and J lost 3, with 9 bases in between. Per the germline V gene, CDR1 is SGHRS and CDR2 is YFSETQ. This CDR3 is built from 15 residues. This rearrangement joins TRBV5-1 to TRBJ1-4; the D is unclear. Sequences were obtained from axillary lymph node tissue. The sequence was collected from a female donor with breast cancer. Some clones in this sample may be carry-over from other donors' samples. The CDR3: CASSLDTHPNEKLFF. The CDR3 region has the DNA TGCGCCAGCAGCTTGGATACGCACCCTAATGAAAAACTGTTTTTT.